The 7 T cell receptor beta chains given below trace back to one sample, sequenced in a study of cytomegalovirus exposure and HLA in healthy donors. Use of 60 Vbeta and 13 Jbeta primers characterized the PCR. This table comes from immunoSEQ multiplex PCR, and its TCRdb copy is limited to in-frame clones, with some not included. The sample lists 120,000 to 150,000 clones; around 79% were seen once. The sequencing sample was made of PBMCs. Receptor source: a woman aged 35 to 49 in good health and CMV-seropositive.

The rearrangement links TRBV6-7 to TRBJ2-2; TRBD1 matches 8 bases. TRBV6-7 is known as an ORF, though its function is uncertain. This CDR3 contains 16 residues. J gave up 9 bases and V 0 bases, and 9 bases lay outside the gene matches. This CDR3 reads CASSYSRGRFGRELFF. CDR3 DNA: TGTGCCAGCAGTTACTCCAGGGGGCGATTCGGCCGGGAGCTGTTTTTT.

The CDR3 reads CASSRAIIEGVDEQYF. CDR3 DNA: TGTGCCAGCTCACGGGCCATCATCGAAGGGGTTGACGAGCAGTACTTC. The V gene is TRBV18, the J gene TRBJ2-7; perhaps TRBD1 as D (5 bases). This CDR3 is 16 amino acids long. Per germline, CDR1 KGHSH and CDR2 LQKENI. V lost 4 bases to trimming and J lost 5 bases, with 21 bases between them.

J is TRBJ1-5 and V is TRBV19; 7 bases align to TRBD1. The CDR3 has 14 residues. The V and J ends lost 6 bases and 6 bases, in that order; junction bases with no gene match: 8. Per the germline V gene, CDR1 is LNHDA and CDR2 is SQIVND (reference sequence). In DNA, the CDR3 is TGTGCCAGTAGCACCGGACAGGTTCCTCAGCCCCAGCATTTT. Translating gives CASSTGQVPQPQHF.

The rearrangement uses TRBV19 and TRBJ1-5, with TRBD1 matching 8 bases. The V gene end was trimmed by 3 bases and the J gene end by 5 bases; junction bases not matched to a gene: 3. The CDR3 spans 14 residues. Germline V lookup: CDR1 LNHDA, CDR2 SQIVND (reference sequence). The CDR3 loop is CASSISGGDQPQHF. The CDR3 nucleotides read TGTGCCAGTAGTATTTCAGGGGGCGATCAGCCCCAGCATTTT. The variable domain in full, with the rest retrieved from reference TRBV19 and TRBJ1-5, is DGGITQSPKYLFRKEGQNVTLSCEQNLNHDAMYWYRQDPGQGLRLIYYSQIVNDFQKGDIAEGYSVSREKKESFPLTVTSAQKNPTAFYLCASSISGGDQPQHFGDGTRLSIL.

This clone showed up just a few times. This chain joins TRBV7-3 and TRBJ2-1; 8 bases map to TRBD1. CDR1 is SGHTA, CDR2 FQGTGA, per germline. V was clipped by 5 bases and J by 3 bases; unmatched bases: 9. The CDR3 covers 16 residues. CDR3 protein: CASSPLGQGVYNEQFF. In DNA, the CDR3 is TGTGCCAGCAGCCCCCTCGGACAGGGCGTCTACAATGAGCAGTTCTTC.

This clone was counted once. This chain links TRBV4-1 with TRBJ2-1; 7 bases match TRBD1. The CDR3 contains 16 residues. Germline CDR1 is MGHRA and CDR2 is YSYEKL. The J segment lost 0 bases and the V segment lost 0 bases, leaving 2 bases of the junction unmatched. CDR3 amino acids: CASSQEGTASYNEQFF. The CDR3 DNA is TGCGCCAGCAGCCAAGAAGGGACAGCCTCCTACAATGAGCAGTTCTTC.

This clone was recorded a few times. The chain carries TRBV6-1 and TRBJ1-2; D gene unclear. V lost 4 bases, J lost 14 bases, and 14 bases lay in between. The CDR3 contains 11 residues. CDR1 and CDR2 (germline): MNHNS, SASEGT. CDR3 nucleotides: TGTGCCAGCAGTGGGATCCTGGGCCCTACCTTC. This encodes CASSGILGPTF.